This TCR beta chain was captured by sequencing in a study of response to subunit inactivated influenza vaccine. The length of the CDR3 is 18 residues. Germline V gives CDR1 WNHNN, CDR2 SYGVQD (reference sequence). Trimming took 7 bases from V and 0 from J; bases not matched to a gene: 16. TCRdb analysed the RT-PCR reads with MiXCR anew, one entry per CDR3 protein. Among around 520,000 distinct CDR3 sequences, about 25% were seen once, and the ten largest hold around 2%. The sequencing here drew on CD4+ T cells sorted from PBMCs, taken around 5 days after vaccination. The V and J genes are TRBV10-1 and TRBJ2-7; 9 nucleotides agree with TRBD2. The receptor was isolated from a man aged 45-60 years who received an inactivated influenza vaccine. This chain's CDR3 is CASNLSQSGGYSSYEQYF. In DNA form, the CDR3 reads TGCGCCAGCAATTTATCCCAAAGCGGGGGGTACTCCTCCTACGAGCAGTACTTC.